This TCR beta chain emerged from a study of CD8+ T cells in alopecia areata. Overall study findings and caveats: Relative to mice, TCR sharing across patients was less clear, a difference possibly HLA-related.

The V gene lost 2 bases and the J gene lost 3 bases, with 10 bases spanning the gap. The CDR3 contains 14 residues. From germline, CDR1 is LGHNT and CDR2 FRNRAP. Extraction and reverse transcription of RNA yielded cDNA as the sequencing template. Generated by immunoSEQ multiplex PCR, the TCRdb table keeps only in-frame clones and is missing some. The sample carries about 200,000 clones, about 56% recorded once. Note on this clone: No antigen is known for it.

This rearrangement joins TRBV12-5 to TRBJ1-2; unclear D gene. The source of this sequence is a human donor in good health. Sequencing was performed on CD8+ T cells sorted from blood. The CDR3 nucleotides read TGTGCTAGTGGTTTGTCTTGGGCTTACTATGGCTACACCTTC. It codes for CASGLSWAYYGYTF.